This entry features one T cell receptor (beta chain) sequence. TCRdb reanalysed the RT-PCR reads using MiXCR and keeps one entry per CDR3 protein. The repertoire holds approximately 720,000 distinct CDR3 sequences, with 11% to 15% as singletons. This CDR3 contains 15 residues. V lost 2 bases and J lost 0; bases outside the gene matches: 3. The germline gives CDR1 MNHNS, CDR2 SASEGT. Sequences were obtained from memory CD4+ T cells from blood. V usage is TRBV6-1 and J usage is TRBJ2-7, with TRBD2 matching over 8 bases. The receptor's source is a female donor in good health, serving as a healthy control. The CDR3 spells CASSEPGLGSYEQYF. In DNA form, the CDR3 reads TGTGCCAGCAGTGAACCGGGACTAGGCTCCTACGAGCAGTACTTC.